This TCR beta chain is from a study of blood T cell repertoires in COVID-19. Overall study context: PBMCs, B-cell-depleted T cells, or T cells provided the cDNA or gDNA that made up the material.

The authors' processing: Amplification with reference gene primers provided the estimates of nucleated cell counts. The table came from immunoSEQ multiplex PCR; TCRdb's copy has only in-frame clones and leaves some out. Clonal size and the V and J genes are those of that table, whereas D and trimming came from the DNA. Of just over 250,000 clones in the sample, approximately 88% were seen once. V trimming: 0 bases; J trimming: 0 bases; junction bases outside the gene matches: 6. CDR3 size: 17 residues. Germline CDR1 is MGHRA and CDR2 is YSYEKL. V is TRBV4-1 and J is TRBJ2-7; 9 bases align to TRBD2. The TCR comes from a woman between 70 and 85 years old with COVID-19, enrolled during active disease. Sequenced sample: peripheral blood. The CDR3 region has the DNA TGCGCCAGCAGCCAAGAGGGTCTAGCGGGGATCTCCTACGAGCAGTACTTC. Residues: CASSQEGLAGISYEQYF.